This entry concerns a single TCR beta chain. A multiplex PCR was run with 60 Vbeta primers and 13 Jbeta primers. TCRdb's table, derived via immunoSEQ multiplex PCR, lists solely in-frame clones and lacks some. The table lists around 150,000 clones, 76% of them singletons. This sample is drawn from a study of cytomegalovirus exposure and HLA in healthy donors. The ends were cut back, 4 bases at V and 1 base at J, with 8 bases in the middle. The V gene's germline CDR1 is SGHRS and CDR2 YFSETQ. The CDR3 runs to 13 residues. V and J are TRBV5-1 and TRBJ1-1, with TRBD1 as a possible D gene (6 bases). The TCR originated in a male donor in good health and CMV-seronegative. Sample: PBMCs. This chain's CDR3 is CASSKTGNTEAFF. The CDR3 DNA sequence: TGCGCCAGCAGCAAGACAGGGAACACTGAAGCTTTCTTT.